The clone carrying this T cell receptor (beta chain) was counted a single time. Its antigen is still unknown. This record comes from a study of T cell responses to AZD1222 COVID-19 vaccine. V lost 0 bases, J lost 2 bases, and 10 bases lay in between. Germline loops: CDR1 MGHRA, CDR2 YSYEKL. The CDR3 has 15 residues. Combined were second doses at about 4 or about 12 weeks. Profiled with immunoSEQ multiplex PCR; TCRdb holds only in-frame clones, not every one. The sample has over 110,000 clones, about 91% seen once. Study-level results: Donors were largely white British and mainly female; clonal diversity was possibly underestimated.

The source is an adult who received the AZD1222 COVID-19 vaccine. Sample: peripheral blood, taken 28 days after the second AZD1222 dose. The V gene is TRBV4-1, the J gene TRBJ1-2; D is ambiguous. The CDR3 nucleotides read TGCGCCAGCAGCCAAGATTTTCCGGGAAACTATGGCTACACCTTC. This sequence encodes CASSQDFPGNYGYTF.